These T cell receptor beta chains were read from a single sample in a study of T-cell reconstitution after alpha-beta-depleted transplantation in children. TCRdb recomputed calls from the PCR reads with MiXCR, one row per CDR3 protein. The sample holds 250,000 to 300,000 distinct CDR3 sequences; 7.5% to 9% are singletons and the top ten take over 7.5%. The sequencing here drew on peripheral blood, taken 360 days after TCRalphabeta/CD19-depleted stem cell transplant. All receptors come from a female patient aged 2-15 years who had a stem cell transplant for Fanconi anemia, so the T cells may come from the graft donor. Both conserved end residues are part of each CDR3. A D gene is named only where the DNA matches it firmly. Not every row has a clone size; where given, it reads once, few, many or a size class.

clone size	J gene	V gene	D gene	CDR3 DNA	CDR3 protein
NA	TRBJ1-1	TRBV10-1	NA	TGCGCCAGCAGTGACCACCCGGCGAACACTGAAGCTTTCTTT	CASSDHPANTEAFF
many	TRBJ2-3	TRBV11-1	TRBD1	TGTGCCAGCAGTCCCTCGGGGTGGACAGGGCAAAACCCAGATACGCAGTATTTT	CASSPSGWTGQNPDTQYF
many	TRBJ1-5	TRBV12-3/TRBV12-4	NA	TGTGCCAGCAGCCAAAAAGGCGGACAGCCCCAGCATTTT	CASSQKGGQPQHF
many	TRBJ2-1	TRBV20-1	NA	TGCAGTGCTAGCGGAGCTTTTTCCTACAATGAGCAGTTCTTC	CSASGAFSYNEQFF
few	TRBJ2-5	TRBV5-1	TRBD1	TGCGCCAGCAGCTATCATGGAGAGCGGCAGGGGGCGTTTCAGACCCAGTACTTC	CASSYHGERQGAFQTQYF
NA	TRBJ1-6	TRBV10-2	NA	TGCGCCAGCAAACAGGGCCATTCACCCCTCCACTTT	CASKQGHSPLHF
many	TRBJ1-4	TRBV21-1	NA	NA	CASSKVGPGATNEKLFF
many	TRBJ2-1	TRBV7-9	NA	TGTGCCAGCAGCTTATCAGTCGGGAGAAATGAGCAGTTCTTC	CASSLSVGRNEQFF
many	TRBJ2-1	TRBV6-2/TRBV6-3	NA	TGTGCCAGCAAGGGGTATGGTGAGCAGTTCTTC	CASKGYGEQFF
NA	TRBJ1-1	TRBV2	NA	TGTGCCAGGGGGAGGACCGGTCCCGTCTTT	CARGRTGPVF
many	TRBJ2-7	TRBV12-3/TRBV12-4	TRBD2	TGTGCCAGCAGTCCCCCCGGGACTAGCGGGAGTTTGAGGGAGCAGTACTTC	CASSPPGTSGSLREQYF
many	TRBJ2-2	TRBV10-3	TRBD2	TGTGCCATCAGTGAGTCTCCCTTAGCGGGACTCACCGGGGAGCTGTTTTTT	CAISESPLAGLTGELFF
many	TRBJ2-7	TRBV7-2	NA	TGTGCCAGCAGCTTGGGTCCGACTAGGAGCTCCTACGAGCAGTACTTC	CASSLGPTRSSYEQYF
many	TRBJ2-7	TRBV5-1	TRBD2	TGCGCCAGCAGCTTTCTAGCGGGAGCCGCGCAGTACTTC	CASSFLAGAAQYF
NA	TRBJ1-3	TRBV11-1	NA	TGTGCCAGCAGTTTTAGGCCGGATAGGGACGCCTCAACTGGAAACACCATATATTTT	CASSFRPDRDASTGNTIYF
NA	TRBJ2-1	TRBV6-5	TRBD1	TGTGCCAGCAGTTACAGTGGACAGGGACACAATGAGCAGTTCTTC	CASSYSGQGHNEQFF
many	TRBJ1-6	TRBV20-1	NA	TGCAGTGCGCGCCCAGTGATTAATTCACCCCTCCACTTT	CSARPVINSPLHF
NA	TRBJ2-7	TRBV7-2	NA	TGTGCCAGCACCAAACATGGGGGCCCCCCCTACGAGCAGTACTTC	CASTKHGGPPYEQYF
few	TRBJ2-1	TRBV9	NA	TGTGCCAGCAGCGTAGAGGGGGACTTCTACAATGAGCAGTTCTTC	CASSVEGDFYNEQFF
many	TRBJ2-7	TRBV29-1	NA	TGCAGCGCCCACTCGGCAGAATCCCCCTACGAGCAGTACTTC	CSAHSAESPYEQYF
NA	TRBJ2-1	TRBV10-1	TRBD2	TGCGCCAGCAGTTATCTAGCGGACAATGAGCAGTTCTTC	CASSYLADNEQFF
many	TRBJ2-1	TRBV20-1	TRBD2	TGCAGTGGTCCTGGACAGGGGAAGGGACTAGCGGACAATGAGCAGTTCTTC	CSGPGQGKGLADNEQFF
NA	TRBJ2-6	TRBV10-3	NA	TGTGCCATCAGCAACTATCGACAGGACCGCTCTGGGGCCAACGTCCTGACTTTC	CAISNYRQDRSGANVLTF
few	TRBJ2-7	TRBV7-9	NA	TGTGCCAGCAGTTCCCGCCTACCGGGAATGTCGGACGAGCAGTACTTC	CASSSRLPGMSDEQYF
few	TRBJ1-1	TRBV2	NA	TGTGCCAGCAGTGATGGGCGTCTGGGGGAGGGGCTTATGAACACTGAAGCTTTCTTT	CASSDGRLGEGLMNTEAFF
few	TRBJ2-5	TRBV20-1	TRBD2	TGCAGTGCTAGAATAGCGGGAGGGCCCCAAGAGACCCAGTACTTC	CSARIAGGPQETQYF
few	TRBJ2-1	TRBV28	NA	TGTGCCAGCAGTTTACTTTACGATATCTATGAGCAGTTCTTC	CASSLLYDIYEQFF
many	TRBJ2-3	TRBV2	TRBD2	TGTGCCAGAAGACTAGCGGGCCCCTCCACAGATACGCAGTATTTT	CARRLAGPSTDTQYF
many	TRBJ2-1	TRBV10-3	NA	TGTGCCATCGGGACCAACAATGAGCAGTTCTTC	CAIGTNNEQFF
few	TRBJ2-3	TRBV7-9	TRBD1	TGTGCCAGCAGCTCCTCTTTACAGGGGGTTATCACAGATACGCAGTATTTT	CASSSSLQGVITDTQYF
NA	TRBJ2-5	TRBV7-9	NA	TGTGCCAGCAGCTCTGGGAGTGGAGGATGGTCACAAGAGACCCAGTACTTC	CASSSGSGGWSQETQYF
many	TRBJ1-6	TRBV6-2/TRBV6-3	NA	TGTGCCAGCAGCACCGGGACTCCTAATTCACCCCTCCACTTT	CASSTGTPNSPLHF
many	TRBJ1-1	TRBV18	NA	TGTGCCAGCTCTCCGATGGGCGCTGAAGCTTTCTTT	CASSPMGAEAFF
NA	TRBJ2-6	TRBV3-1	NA	TGTGCCAGCAGCCAAGGCTGGGGCGACTCTGGGGCCAACGTCCTGACTTTC	CASSQGWGDSGANVLTF
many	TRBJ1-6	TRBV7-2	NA	TGTGCCAGCAGCTTCGTCCAGGAAGAACCCCTCCACTTT	CASSFVQEEPLHF
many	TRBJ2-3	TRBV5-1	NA	TGCGCCAGCAGCTTCAGGGGCGCTGGCACAGATACGCAGTATTTT	CASSFRGAGTDTQYF
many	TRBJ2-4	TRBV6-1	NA	TGTGCCAGCAGCCGCGGGCAGGCTAAAAACATTCAGTACTTC	CASSRGQAKNIQYF
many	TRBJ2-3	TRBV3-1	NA	TGTGCCAGCAGCACAAGTAGGGCCGGCACAGATACGCAGTATTTT	CASSTSRAGTDTQYF
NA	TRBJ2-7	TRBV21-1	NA	TGTGCCAGCAGCTTACGAAGGACTAGCAGGTCCTACGAGCAGTACTTC	CASSLRRTSRSYEQYF
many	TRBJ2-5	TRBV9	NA	TGTGCCAGCAGCGTAGGGGTCGGGATAGGCGAGACCCAGTACTTC	CASSVGVGIGETQYF
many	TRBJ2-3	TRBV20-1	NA	TGCAGTGCTAGCCGGGGCCTCGACACAGATACGCAGTATTTT	CSASRGLDTDTQYF
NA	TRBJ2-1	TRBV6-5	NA	TGTGCCAGCAGTTACCAGAGTTCGGTGGTCGATGAGCAGTTCTTC	CASSYQSSVVDEQFF
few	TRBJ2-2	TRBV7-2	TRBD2	TGTGCCAGCAGACCTACTAGCGGGGGAGCGAACACCGGGGAGCTGTTTTTT	CASRPTSGGANTGELFF
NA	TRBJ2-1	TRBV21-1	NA	TGTGCCAGCAGCACTCACTGTTGGAGTTACAATGAGCAGTTCTTC	CASSTHCWSYNEQFF
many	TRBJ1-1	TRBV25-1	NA	TGTGCCAGCAGTAAGGAGGGACCCACTGAAGCTTTCTTT	CASSKEGPTEAFF
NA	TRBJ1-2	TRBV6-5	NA	TGTGCCAGCAGTTACTCCCCAGGCGTGGGGGGCTACACCTTC	CASSYSPGVGGYTF
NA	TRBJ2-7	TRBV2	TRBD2	TGTGCCAGCGGCTCACCCCGGCGGCTAGCGGAAAGCTCCTACGAGCAGTACTTC	CASGSPRRLAESSYEQYF
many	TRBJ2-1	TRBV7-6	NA	TGTGCCAGCAGCTTAGGTATGGGGATGAGCTCCTACAATGAGCAGTTCTTC	CASSLGMGMSSYNEQFF
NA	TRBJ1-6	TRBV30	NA	TGTGCCACCCGTAAGGGGTATAATTCACCCCTCCACTTT	CATRKGYNSPLHF
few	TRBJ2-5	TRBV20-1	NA	TGCAGTGCTAGAGCCCTCTATCTACAAGAGACCCAGTACTTC	CSARALYLQETQYF
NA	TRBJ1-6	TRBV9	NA	TGTGCCAGCAGCATACAGGGAGAATATTCACCCCTCCACTTT	CASSIQGEYSPLHF
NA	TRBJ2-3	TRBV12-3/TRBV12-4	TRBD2	TGTGCCAGCAGCCCAAGCGGGGGGCCTTTTGCGCAGTATTTT	CASSPSGGPFAQYF
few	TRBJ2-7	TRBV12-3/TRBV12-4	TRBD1	TGTGCCAGCAGTCCCGGACAGGGCTTATACGAGCAGTACTTC	CASSPGQGLYEQYF
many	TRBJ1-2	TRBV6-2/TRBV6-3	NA	TGTGCCAGCAGTTACGGTGCGGACGGCTACACCTTC	CASSYGADGYTF
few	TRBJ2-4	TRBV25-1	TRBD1	TGTGCCAGCAGTGCTTCCGGACAGGGTTTGGGCGGCATTCAGTACTTC	CASSASGQGLGGIQYF
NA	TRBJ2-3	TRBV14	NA	TGTGCCAGCAGCCAAGGGGTCTCTTACACAGATACGCAGTATTTT	CASSQGVSYTDTQYF
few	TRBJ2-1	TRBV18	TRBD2	TGTGCCAGCTCACCACAAGATCCGGGACTAGCGGGAGTAAGTGAGCAGTTCTTC	CASSPQDPGLAGVSEQFF
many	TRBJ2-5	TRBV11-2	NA	TGTGCCAGCAGCTTCACACAAGGGGTGACCCAAGAGACCCAGTACTTC	CASSFTQGVTQETQYF
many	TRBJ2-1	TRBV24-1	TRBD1	TGTGCCACCAGTGTTCCGGGACAGGGGGCAGGGGAGCAGTTCTTC	CATSVPGQGAGEQFF
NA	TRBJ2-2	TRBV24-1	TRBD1	TGTGCCACCAGTGATCCTAAGACAGGGTGGACCGGGGAGCTGTTTTTT	CATSDPKTGWTGELFF